Following are 18 T cell receptor beta chains from one sample sequenced in a study of T-cell reconstitution after alpha-beta-depleted transplantation in children. Construction of the TCRbeta library involved unique molecular identifiers. TCRdb reanalysed the PCR reads using MiXCR and keeps one entry per CDR3 protein. The sample holds some 72,000 distinct CDR3 sequences, around 7.9% seen once. The sample consisted of PBMCs from the stem cell graft donor, taken from the stem cell graft. All receptors derive from a human donor who donated a stem cell graft to a child with acute lymphoblastic leukemia.

This clonotype appeared many times. This rearrangement joins TRBV19 to TRBJ2-7; tentative D call: TRBD2 (6 bases). The CDR3 is 14 residues long. With 5 bases removed from V and 3 bases from J, the gap between germline ends came to 14 bases. The germline V gene has CDR1 LNHDA and CDR2 SQIVND (reference sequence). In DNA, the CDR3 is TGTGCCAGTAGTCAGTCGGGAGACGTCTACGAGCAGTACTTC. Translated, it gives CASSQSGDVYEQYF.

The sample holds many counts of this clonotype. This chain connects TRBV28 to TRBJ1-5; D gene unclear. V was pared by 6 bases and J by 2 bases, with 11 bases between. The CDR3 is 14 amino acids. Germline V gene lookup returns CDR1 MDHEN and CDR2 SYDVKM. In DNA, the CDR3 is TGTGCCAGCAGGGAGACGACGGGCAATCAGCCCCAGCATTTT. Its protein is CASRETTGNQPQHF. Full variable domain (missing parts from reference TRBV28 and TRBJ1-5): DVKVTQSSRYLVKRTGEKVFLECVQDMDHENMFWYRQDPGLGLRLIYFSYDVKMKEKGDIPEGYSVSREKKERFSLILESASTNQTSMYLCASRETTGNQPQHFGDGTRLSIL.

This clonotype was counted at least ten times. The chain uses TRBV27 and TRBJ2-7, with a tentative D call TRBD1 (5 bases). Between the trimmed V and J ends, which lost 6 bases and 3 bases, there was a span of 9 bases. The CDR3 totals 12 residues. The germline V gene encodes CDR1 MNHEY and CDR2 SMNVEV (reference sequence). In DNA, the CDR3 is TGTGCCAGCAGATCAGGGAACTACGAGCAGTACTTC. Amino acid sequence: CASRSGNYEQYF.

This clonotype was counted between two and nine times. J is TRBJ2-7 and V is TRBV11-2, with 10 bases identical to TRBD2. The CDR3 is made up of 18 amino acids. J lost 0 bases, V lost 8 bases, and 16 bases had no gene match. Germline loops: CDR1 SGHAT, CDR2 FQNNGV. The CDR3 DNA is TGTGCCAGCGGCGAAAGAGGGACTAGCGCCTTTTTCTCCTACGAGCAGTACTTC. Translating gives CASGERGTSAFFSYEQYF.

The table lists this clonotype with a few counts. The chain has TRBV24-1 and TRBJ2-4; D is undetermined. Germline V gene data show CDR1 as KGHDR and CDR2 as SFDVKD. Trimming removed 12 bases from V and 6 bases from J, with 11 bases in between. CDR3 length equals 11 residues. In nucleotides, the CDR3 is TGTGCCCCGAGGACGGGAAACATTCAGTACTTC. It is translated as CAPRTGNIQYF.

This chain connects TRBV5-1 to TRBJ2-7; TRBD2 aligns across 8 bases. The CDR3 contains 14 residues. Per germline, CDR1 SGHRS and CDR2 YFSETQ. J was trimmed by 5 bases and V by 3 bases; bases with no gene match: 7. The CDR3 loop is CASSYQAGVNEQYF. Written as DNA, the CDR3 is TGCGCCAGCAGCTATCAAGCGGGAGTCAACGAGCAGTACTTC.

V is TRBV3-1 and J is TRBJ2-1; D perhaps matches TRBD2 (6 bases). CDR3 size: 15 residues. From germline, CDR1 is LGHDT and CDR2 YNNKEL (reference sequence). V was trimmed by 10 bases and J by 5 bases, leaving 21 bases between them. The CDR3, as DNA: TGTGCCACGTGGAAGGAGGGCCGCCGCGACAATGAGCAGTTCTTC. Translation gives CATWKEGRRDNEQFF.

This clonotype was seen repeatedly, ten times or more. V and J are TRBV5-1 and TRBJ2-1; D ambiguous. Trimming cost V 4 bases and J 6 bases, with 23 bases left between them. This CDR3 has 17 residues. Germline lookup yields CDR1 SGHRS and CDR2 YFSETQ. CDR3 amino acids: CASSHASVKQITNEQFF. CDR3 sequence (DNA): TGCGCCAGCAGCCACGCTTCCGTCAAACAGATAACCAATGAGCAGTTCTTC. Variable domain in full (rest from reference TRBV5-1 and TRBJ2-1): KAGVTQTPRYLIKTRGQQVTLSCSPISGHRSVSWYQQTPGQGLQFLFEYFSETQRNKGNFPGRFSGRQFSNSRSEMNVSTLELGDSALYLCASSHASVKQITNEQFFGPGTRLTVL.

At least ten counts were recorded for this clonotype. The J gene is TRBJ2-7, the V gene TRBV7-2; D gene ambiguous. V lost 1 base, J lost 0 bases, and 13 bases lay in between. CDR1 is SGHTA and CDR2 is FQGNSA in the germline V gene. This CDR3 has 16 residues. CDR3 in DNA: TGTGCCAGCAGCTTAGTCCCAGCCGGCCCCTCCTACGAGCAGTACTTC. This gives the protein CASSLVPAGPSYEQYF. The variable domain in full, completed from reference TRBV7-2 and TRBJ2-7, reads GAGVSQSPSNKVTEKGKDVELRCDPISGHTALYWYRQSLGQGLEFLIYFQGNSAPDKSGLPSDRFSAERTGGSVSTLTIQRTQQEDSAVYLCASSLVPAGPSYEQYFGPGTRLTVT.

Ten or more counts support this clonotype. The chain links TRBV7-3 to TRBJ2-3; the match to TRBD2 covers 7 bases. The germline V gene encodes CDR1 SGHTA and CDR2 FQGTGA. This CDR3 has 16 amino acids. With V trimmed by 1 base and J by 4 bases, 8 bases remained unmatched. The CDR3 DNA follows: TGTGCCAGCAGCTTAATTAGCGGGCCTGGCTCAGATACGCAGTATTTT. Its protein is CASSLISGPGSDTQYF.

This clonotype was detected many times. The chain recombines TRBV2 with TRBJ2-7; 12 bases line up with TRBD2. Germline loops: CDR1 SNHLY, CDR2 FYNNEI. This CDR3 spans 19 amino acids. Trimming took 3 bases from V and 2 from J; bases not matched to a gene: 14. Here the CDR3 DNA reads TGTGCCAGCAGTGACAAGAGGGCTAGCGGGGGGGCGGTCCCCTACGAGCAGTACTTC. Protein sequence: CASSDKRASGGAVPYEQYF.

At least ten counts were recorded for this clonotype. The rearrangement joins TRBV29-1 to TRBJ2-1; D may be TRBD1 (6 bases). Germline V gene data show CDR1 as SQVTM and CDR2 as ANQGSEA. The V gene lost 6 bases and the J gene lost 10 bases, with 13 bases spanning the gap. The CDR3 is 11 amino acids. CDR3 in amino acids: CSVKGGYEQFF. CDR3 sequence (DNA): TGCAGCGTGAAAGGGGGTTACGAGCAGTTCTTC.

This clonotype was seen at least ten times. Here the CDR3 DNA reads TGCAGTGCCCGAGGGGGGGGCGGGAACACTGAAGCTTTCTTT. Its protein is CSARGGGGNTEAFF. This chain connects TRBV20-1 to TRBJ1-1, with D maybe TRBD1 (6 bases). Trimming stripped 6 bases from V and 1 base from J, with 15 bases between. The CDR3 has 14 amino acids. Germline values: CDR1 DFQATT, CDR2 SNEGSKA (reference sequence).

This clonotype has a count of ten or more. V gene TRBV5-1 combines with J gene TRBJ1-1; TRBD1 aligns across 8 bases. V was clipped by 2 bases and J by 5 bases; unmatched bases: 5. CDR1 and CDR2 from the germline V gene are SGHRS and YFSETQ. The CDR3 spans 14 residues. CDR3 nucleotide sequence: TGCGCCAGCAGCTTCGGACAGGGCGGAACTGAAGCTTTCTTT. The encoded protein is CASSFGQGGTEAFF.

This clonotype was observed a handful of times. J is TRBJ2-2 and V is TRBV6-2 or TRBV6-3; no definite D call. This CDR3 spans 11 amino acids. The germline V and J ends were trimmed by 5 bases and 5 bases, with 3 bases remaining between them. In germline, CDR1 is MNHEY, CDR2 SVGEGT. CDR3 in amino acids: CASSVTGELFF. CDR3 bases: TGTGCCAGCAGTGTGACCGGGGAGCTGTTTTTT.

CDR3 bases: TGTGCCAGCAGTACGGGGACTAGCGGGAGGGCCGGTGAGCAGTTCTTC. Amino acids: CASSTGTSGRAGEQFF. The rearrangement joins TRBV6-6 to TRBJ2-1; 16 positions agree with TRBD2. Unmatched junction bases numbered 7, after V lost 5 bases and J lost 9 bases. The CDR3 has 16 residues. Germline V gene data show CDR1 as MNHNY and CDR2 as SVGAGI (reference sequence).

J is TRBJ2-1 and V is TRBV19; possible D gene TRBD1, 5 bases. The germline V gene has CDR1 LNHDA and CDR2 SQIVND (reference sequence). The CDR3 runs to 13 residues. V shed 3 bases and J shed 7 bases, with 10 bases lying between them. As DNA, the CDR3 is TGTGCCAGTAGTATTATAGGGGTTAATGAGCAGTTCTTC. It is translated as CASSIIGVNEQFF.

This clonotype has just a few counts. The DNA of the CDR3 is TGTGCCAGCAGTTTAGCTCCAGGGACGGGTCGGAACGAGCAGTACTTC. Encoded protein: CASSLAPGTGRNEQYF. The chain links TRBV12-3 or TRBV12-4 to TRBJ2-7; D is perhaps TRBD1 or TRBD2 (5 bases each). Trimming removed 0 bases from V and 5 bases from J, with 17 bases in between. There are 16 residues in the CDR3.